This T cell receptor (beta chain) came from a study of blood T cell repertoires in COVID-19. Measured with immunoSEQ multiplex PCR; TCRdb has only the in-frame clones, and not every one. In the table there are hundreds of thousands of clones, 85% to 90% of which are singletons. The sequenced sample was peripheral blood. This TCR was recovered from a woman in her forties with COVID-19, enrolled during active disease.

The CDR3 here is CASSSQGSGANVLTF. CDR3 DNA: TGCGCCAGCAGCTCTCAGGGTTCTGGGGCCAACGTCCTGACTTTC. The rearrangement links TRBV5-1 to TRBJ2-6, with TRBD1 as a possible D gene (5 bases). V was cut by 3 bases and J by 1 base, with 8 bases left in between. Germline V gene sequence: CDR1 SGHRS, CDR2 YFSETQ. The length of the CDR3 is 15 residues.